This T cell receptor (beta chain) was obtained from a study of T cell responses to AZD1222 COVID-19 vaccine. Whole-study findings and limits: Donors in the cohort were predominantly white British and more often female, and clonal diversity was possibly underestimated. Nearly half of the spike-specific TCRs reportedly recognize variant regions that carry no mutations.

About this clone itself: The antigen remains unidentified.

Here immunoSEQ multiplex PCR was the method, and the copy in TCRdb shows in-frame clones only, minus some. The sample lists about 140,000 clones, roughly 89% occurring once. This CDR3 comprises 17 residues. Germline loops: CDR1 KGHDR, CDR2 SFDVKD. V was clipped by 2 bases and J by 0 bases, with 13 bases between them. V is TRBV24-1 and J is TRBJ2-1; D ambiguous. Sequencing used peripheral blood, obtained on day 0 of AZD1222 vaccination. This TCR came from an adult in good health. The CDR3, as DNA: TGTGCCACCAGTGATTCCTCCTCAGTGAGCTCCTACAATGAGCAGTTCTTC. Its protein is CATSDSSSVSSYNEQFF.